Listed below are T cell receptor beta chains from one sample, sequenced in a study of shared clonotypes between healthy human individuals. Sequencing was performed with immunoSEQ multiplex PCR; in TCRdb, only in-frame clones are kept and a portion is missing. This table has roughly 2.1 million clones, around 93% appearing once. Sequenced sample: naive CD8+ T cells from PBMCs. All receptors derive from a young man in good health. Some clones in this sample may be carry-over from other donors' samples. The CDR3 runs from the conserved cysteine through the conserved F or W. The D gene is left open where the match is weak. Expanded clones get a size class; other rows say once, few or many, or leave the size out.

TRBV2,TRBJ2-7,-,TRBD2,TGTGCCAGCAGTGTAGGGACTAGGGTTTTTTACGAGCAGTACTTC,CASSVGTRVFYEQYF
TRBV9,TRBJ1-5,-,-,TGTGCCAGCAGCCCCCGGGGGACTCTCAATCAGCCCCAGCATTTT,CASSPRGTLNQPQHF
TRBV2,TRBJ1-4,-,TRBD1,TGTGCCAGCAGCGTCCCGGGACAGGGGCCTATCTCAACTAATGAAAAACTGTTTTTT,CASSVPGQGPISTNEKLFF
TRBV4-1,TRBJ2-5,-,TRBD2,TGCGCCAGCAGCCAAGGGGTTAGCGGGAGTATCCAAGAGACCCAGTACTTC,CASSQGVSGSIQETQYF
TRBV15,TRBJ2-3,-,TRBD2,TGTGCCACCAGCAGAAACGTAGCGGGCCCCTTTGATACGCAGTATTTT,CATSRNVAGPFDTQYF
TRBV7-3,TRBJ2-7,-,TRBD2,TGTGCCAGCAGCCAACTAGCGGGAGGGCCTTACGAGCAGTACTTC,CASSQLAGGPYEQYF
TRBV6-1,TRBJ2-7,-,-,TGTGCCAGCAGTGAAGACCGGCGGGTAGCGGCAGAGCAGTACTTC,CASSEDRRVAAEQYF
TRBV10-2,TRBJ1-1,-,-,TGCGCCAGCGAATTGGGGGAGAGAGCTTTCTTT,CASELGERAFF
TRBV7-2,TRBJ1-2,-,-,TGTGCCAGCAGCTTTAAAACTCCCTCCCAAGAGGGCTACACCTTC,CASSFKTPSQEGYTF
TRBV7-9,TRBJ2-1,-,-,TGTGCCAGCAGCTTAGGGGATCATGAGCAGTTCTTC,CASSLGDHEQFF
TRBV9,TRBJ2-7,-,-,TGTGCCAGCAGCGTCAGAGGGGTAGATTACGAGCAGTACTTC,CASSVRGVDYEQYF
TRBV27,TRBJ1-4,-,-,TGTGCCAGCAGATCTGGGTTCACAACTAATGAAAAACTGTTTTTT,CASRSGFTTNEKLFF
TRBV5-8,TRBJ1-5,-,-,TGTGCCAGCAGCTCGGAGGGCAATCAGCCCCAGCATTTT,CASSSEGNQPQHF
TRBV7-9,TRBJ2-1,-,-,TGTGCCAGCAGCTTTTTGCGACAGTCCGATGAGCAGTTCTTC,CASSFLRQSDEQFF
TRBV7-2,TRBJ2-1,-,TRBD2,TGTGCCAGCAGTCCAAGCGGGAGCCCCTACAATGAGCAGTTCTTC,CASSPSGSPYNEQFF
TRBV2,TRBJ2-7,-,-,TGTGCCAGCAGACGACCGGGGCTTGGGAAGGTCGAGCAGTACTTC,CASRRPGLGKVEQYF
TRBV7-9,TRBJ1-4,-,-,TGTGCCAGCAGCTTAGATCACGGGGGGGCGAATGAAAAACTGTTTTTT,CASSLDHGGANEKLFF
TRBV6-6,TRBJ2-7,-,TRBD2,TGTGCCAGCAGCCTCCGGGACTACCCCTACGAGCAGTACTTC,CASSLRDYPYEQYF
TRBV7-9,TRBJ1-5,-,-,TGTGCCAGCAGCCGGCAGGCGAGCAATCAGCCCCAGCATTTT,CASSRQASNQPQHF
TRBV2,TRBJ2-7,-,-,TGTGCCAGCAGTCAGGGACTTCATAGCTCCTACGAGCAGTACTTC,CASSQGLHSSYEQYF
TRBV20-1,TRBJ2-4,-,TRBD2,TGCAGTGCTAGAGGACTAGCCTTTCAGTACTTC,CSARGLAFQYF
TRBV9,TRBJ1-4,-,-,TGTGCCAGCAGCGTAGGGGGGGGAGTCAACCCCCTGTTTTTT,CASSVGGGVNPLFF
TRBV4-1,TRBJ2-7,-,-,TGCGCCAGCAGCCAAGTGCCAGGCCCCTCCCGCGAGCAGTACTTC,CASSQVPGPSREQYF
TRBV11-2,TRBJ2-1,-,-,TGTGCCAGCAGCTTAGAGGGAGTGGTGTTCTTC,CASSLEGVVFF
TRBV9,TRBJ2-7,-,-,TGTGCCAGCAGCGTAGGGGTTTCCTACGAGCAGTACTTC,CASSVGVSYEQYF
TRBV14,TRBJ1-2,-,-,TGTGCCAGCAGCCAATATTTAGGGCATGGCTACACCTTC,CASSQYLGHGYTF
TRBV2,TRBJ2-1,-,-,TGTGCCAGCACAGACAGGCCCTACAATGAGCAGTTCTTC,CASTDRPYNEQFF
TRBV28,TRBJ1-5,-,TRBD1,TGTGCCAGCAGTTTAAGGACAGGAGACACGAATCAGCCCCAGCATTTT,CASSLRTGDTNQPQHF
TRBV13,TRBJ2-5,-,-,TGTGCCAGCAGTCGGCGGGCCTACCAAGAGACCCAGTACTTC,CASSRRAYQETQYF
TRBV6-1,TRBJ1-5,-,TRBD1,TGTGCCAGCAAAGAGGGGGCCCAAAGCAATCAGCCCCAGCATTTT,CASKEGAQSNQPQHF
TRBV27,TRBJ1-4,-,-,TGTGCCAGCCGCCTTGGGGGGGGGTTTGAAAAACTGTTTTTT,CASRLGGGFEKLFF
TRBV7-9,TRBJ2-3,-,TRBD2,TGTGCCAGCACCTCTTCATGGGGACTAGCGGGAGAGACCACAGATACGCAGTATTTT,CASTSSWGLAGETTDTQYF
TRBV10-1,TRBJ2-3,-,TRBD1,TGCGCCAGCAGTGAGAGGGGGGACAGGGCCACAGATACGCAGTATTTT,CASSERGDRATDTQYF
TRBV18,TRBJ2-5,-,TRBD1,TGTGCCAGCTCATCGAGTCAGGGGGAGGAGACCCAGTACTTC,CASSSSQGEETQYF
TRBV7-9,TRBJ2-1,once,-,TGTGCCAGCAGCTTCGGGACTTCCAAGGGGAATGAGCAGTTCTTC,CASSFGTSKGNEQFF
TRBV6-1,TRBJ1-1,-,-,TGTGCCAGCAGTGAATCGGGCGAACCGAACACTGAAGCTTTCTTT,CASSESGEPNTEAFF
TRBV14,TRBJ2-2,-,-,TGTGCCAGCAGCCCTGCCCTTATTGACAAGACCGGGGAGCTGTTTTTT,CASSPALIDKTGELFF
TRBV7-9,TRBJ2-1,-,-,TGTGCCAGCAGCTCCCCACGATACAATGAGCAGTTCTTC,CASSSPRYNEQFF
TRBV7-2,TRBJ1-2,-,-,TGTGCCAGCAGCTTCGGAACGGGGATCGGCTACACCTTC,CASSFGTGIGYTF
TRBV9,TRBJ2-5,-,-,TGTGCCAGCAGCTCCAGCGCAATGGGTCACCAAGAGACCCAGTACTTC,CASSSSAMGHQETQYF
TRBV5-8,TRBJ2-2,-,TRBD2,TGTGCCAGCAGCGTCAGGGACTACCTGAACACCGGGGAGCTGTTTTTT,CASSVRDYLNTGELFF
TRBV28,TRBJ1-3,-,-,TGTGCCAGCAAGACGGCGGGAGAAGGAAACACCATATATTTT,CASKTAGEGNTIYF
TRBV6-5,TRBJ2-5,-,TRBD1,TGTGCCAGCAACGCCGGACAGGGTCAACAAGAGACCCAGTACTTC,CASNAGQGQQETQYF
TRBV13,TRBJ2-2,-,-,TGTGCCAGCAGCTCCACAGGGAGCGGGGAGCTGTTTTTT,CASSSTGSGELFF
TRBV5-1,TRBJ2-2,-,-,TGCGCCAGCAGACACAACACCGGGGAGCTGTTTTTT,CASRHNTGELFF
TRBV7-9,TRBJ1-2,-,-,TGTGCCAGCAGCTCAAATTTAAAGGGCTATGGCTACACCTTC,CASSSNLKGYGYTF
TRBV19,TRBJ2-7,-,-,TGTGCCAGTAGTATAGGGACAGACTACGAGCAGTACTTC,CASSIGTDYEQYF
TRBV9,TRBJ2-1,-,TRBD2,TGTGCCAGCAGCGCTAGCGGGAGCCCCCGGGGGGATGAGCAGTTCTTC,CASSASGSPRGDEQFF
TRBV27,TRBJ2-2,-,-,TGTGCCAGCAGTTTATCCCCCGGGACGGAGGCCGGGGAGCTGTTTTTT,CASSLSPGTEAGELFF
TRBV19,TRBJ1-5,once,-,TGTGCCAGTAGTATCGGGCTGTTTAGCAATCAGCCCCAGCATTTT,CASSIGLFSNQPQHF
TRBV28,TRBJ2-1,-,TRBD1,TGTGCCGCTCGACTGGGGACAGCCTACAATGAGCAGTTCTTC,CAARLGTAYNEQFF
TRBV30,TRBJ2-1,-,-,TGTGCCTGGTCAGAAAGGGGGGTGTACAATGAGCAGTTCTTC,CAWSERGVYNEQFF
TRBV9,TRBJ1-3,-,-,TGTGCCAGCGGGGTGGGGAACGGAAACACCATATATTTT,CASGVGNGNTIYF
TRBV7-2,TRBJ2-7,once,TRBD2,TGTGCCAGCAGCTTAGCGGGGGGCACTAGCGGATACTACGAGCAGTACTTC,CASSLAGGTSGYYEQYF
TRBV15,TRBJ2-1,-,TRBD1,TGTGCCACCAGCAGAGACGGCGGACAGGCCGACGGTGAGCAGTTCTTC,CATSRDGGQADGEQFF